What follows is one T cell receptor beta chain and its context. Its target is not known. Trimming cost V 6 bases and J 0 bases, with 20 bases left between them. The CDR3 runs 17 residues. Germline assignment: CDR1 MNHNS and CDR2 SASEGT. Amplification of TCR beta CDR3 regions was performed using RNA transcripts as template. Initially, a first-round RT-PCR of the TCR CDR3 employed the HTBI primer set. TCRdb independently ran MiXCR on the multiplex PCR reads; one entry per CDR3 protein. The table shows roughly 500,000 distinct CDR3 sequences, with 40% to 50% occurring only once. Reasons for excluding patients were uncontrolled infection, other autoimmune disease, pregnancy or lactation. The data belong to a study of T cells in Graves' hyperthyroidism and ophthalmopathy. Study results and limitations: Blood shared most expanded thyroid clonotypes above 0.001. Stable hyperthyroidism and ophthalmopathy were separated using 13 V-J signatures.

V is TRBV6-1 and J is TRBJ2-5, with D possibly being TRBD2 (6 bases). The sequencing input was peripheral blood or thyroid tissue (not recorded which). The sequence was obtained from an adult woman with Graves' disease, either hyperthyroidism or ophthalmopathy (not recorded which). The chain's CDR3 is CASRGFTGSGYQETQYF. In nucleotides, the CDR3 is TGTGCCAGCAGAGGTTTTACGGGTAGCGGATACCAAGAGACCCAGTACTTC.